Listed here are 10 T cell receptor beta chains from one sample, sequenced in a study of cytomegalovirus exposure and HLA in healthy donors. The PCR was carried out with 60 Vbeta primers and 13 Jbeta primers. Here immunoSEQ multiplex PCR was the method, and the copy in TCRdb shows in-frame clones only, minus some. The sample carries more than 80,000 clones, around 82% recorded once. Sequencing was carried out using PBMCs. The receptor set was obtained from a man in his fifties or sixties in good health and CMV-seronegative.

The chain has TRBV9 and TRBJ2-7; 8 bases are a match to TRBD1. The CDR3 length is 14 residues. Germline V gives CDR1 SGDLS, CDR2 YYNGEE. The J segment lost 3 bases and the V segment lost 2 bases, leaving 4 bases of the junction unmatched. The CDR3, as DNA: TGTGCCAGCAGCGTTGGGGGGACAGGCTACGAGCAGTACTTC. As protein: CASSVGGTGYEQYF. The full variable domain, rest sourced from reference TRBV9 and TRBJ2-7, is DSGVTQTPKHLITATGQRVTLRCSPRSGDLSVYWYQQSLDQGLQFLIQYYNGEERAKGNILERFSAQQFPDLHSELNLSSLELGDSALYFCASSVGGTGYEQYFGPGTRLTVT.

CDR3 in amino acids: CASSWSGQGFSPLHF. The CDR3 region has the DNA TGTGCCAGCAGTTGGTCGGGACAGGGCTTTTCACCCCTCCACTTT. J is TRBJ1-6 and V is TRBV25-1, with 9 bases identical to TRBD1. The CDR3 sequence is 15 residues long. The J segment lost 9 bases and the V segment lost 5 bases, leaving 8 bases of the junction unmatched. The germline V gene encodes CDR1 MGHDK and CDR2 SYGVNS. Full variable domain (rest looked up from reference TRBV25-1 and TRBJ1-6): EADIYQTPRYLVIGTGKKITLECSQTMGHDKMYWYQQDPGMELHLIHYSYGVNSTEKGDLSSESTVSRIRTEHFPLTLESARPSHTSQYLCASSWSGQGFSPLHFGNGTRLTVT.

The V call is TRBV7-3, the J call TRBJ2-7, with D possibly being TRBD2 (7 bases). Trimming stripped 0 bases from V and 0 bases from J, with 18 bases between. CDR1 and CDR2 from the germline V gene are SGHTA and FQGTGA. This CDR3 has 18 amino acids. The CDR3, as DNA: TGTGCCAGCAGCTTAACTCCCGCAGGGCGGGGGCACTCCTACGAGCAGTACTTC. It specifies CASSLTPAGRGHSYEQYF.

The V call is TRBV19, the J call TRBJ1-1, with D possibly being TRBD1 (5 bases). Germline V gene data show CDR1 as LNHDA and CDR2 as SQIVND (reference sequence). Trimming removed 5 bases from V and 6 bases from J, with 13 bases in between. This CDR3 has 13 residues. The CDR3 DNA reads as TGTGCCAGTAGTGACCTCTGGGGCGCTGAAGCTTTCTTT. Translating it yields CASSDLWGAEAFF.

This chain uses TRBV29-1 with TRBJ1-1; D is unclear. Trimming removed 2 bases at V and 8 bases at J, with 24 bases between. The CDR3 has 16 residues. The germline V gene has CDR1 SQVTM and CDR2 ANQGSEA. The CDR3 DNA reads as TGCAGCGTTGAAACCCCAAATCCCGGGAACCTCGACGAAGCTTTCTTT. Residues: CSVETPNPGNLDEAFF.

The chain recombines TRBV30 with TRBJ1-4, with TRBD1 matching over 7 bases. The CDR3 is made up of 12 amino acids. Unmatched junction bases numbered 8, after V lost 5 bases and J lost 11 bases. CDR1 GTSNPN and CDR2 SVGIG come from the germline V gene (reference sequence). The CDR3 protein is CAWEGAGGKLFF. The CDR3 DNA reads as TGTGCCTGGGAGGGGGCGGGAGGGAAACTGTTTTTT.

This chain joins TRBV7-9 and TRBJ2-7; the D call may be TRBD1 or TRBD2 (5 bases each). CDR1 and CDR2 (germline): SEHNR, FQNEAQ (reference sequence). Trimming stripped 5 bases from V and 6 bases from J, with 14 bases between. This CDR3 is built from 13 residues. CDR3 in amino acids: CASSLQGGGEQYV. The DNA for the CDR3 is TGTGCCAGCAGCCTTCAGGGTGGGGGCGAGCAGTACGTC.

V and J are TRBV14 and TRBJ2-7; 9 bases line up with TRBD2. Trimming took 6 bases from V and 5 from J; bases not matched to a gene: 2. The CDR3 contains 12 residues. The germline V gene encodes CDR1 SGHDN and CDR2 FVKESK. In DNA form, the CDR3 reads TGTGCCAGCAGGTCTAGCGGGGACGAGCAGTACTTC. It encodes CASRSSGDEQYF.

The rearrangement uses TRBV18 and TRBJ1-6; D is perhaps TRBD1 (6 bases). CDR1 is KGHSH and CDR2 is LQKENI in the germline V gene. V was pared by 2 bases and J by 5 bases, with 13 bases between. The length of the CDR3 is 16 residues. DNA of the CDR3: TGTGCCAGCTCACCAGCGGACAGTCCAAATAATTCACCCCTCCACTTT. It codes for CASSPADSPNNSPLHF.

The rearrangement links TRBV30 to TRBJ1-6; a weak D match, TRBD1 (5 bases). Germline V gives CDR1 GTSNPN, CDR2 SVGIG (reference sequence). CDR3 length equals 13 residues. Deletions cut 4 bases from V and 10 bases from J, with 14 bases between. CDR3 DNA: TGTGCCTGGACCCTGGGGGGAGAGTCACCCCTCCACTTT. Its translation: CAWTLGGESPLHF.